The 20 T cell receptor beta chains below were found in one sample sequenced in a study of Ad26.COV2.S vaccination and SARS-CoV-2 variants. The treatment denotes: around 19 received Ad26.COV2.S at low or high dose, single or two shots; 5 received placebo; per-sample allocation not given. At day 63 after the first vaccine or placebo injection, samples were drawn. Assay used: immunoSEQ multiplex PCR; TCRdb lists only in-frame clones, some missing. Of roughly 240,000 clones listed, approximately 87% are singletons. The specimen comprised peripheral blood, sampled in a trial of Ad26.COV2.S vaccine versus placebo. The source of these receptors is a person between 18 and 65 years old who received the Ad26.COV2.S COVID-19 vaccine or a placebo.

The chain is built from TRBV11-2 and TRBJ2-3; 10 bases are a match to TRBD1. Germline-derived CDR1 and CDR2 are SGHAT and FQNNGV. The CDR3 sequence is 15 residues long. Unmatched junction bases numbered 5, after V lost 5 bases and J lost 3 bases. The CDR3 here is CASSPGQGLTDTQYF. The CDR3 nucleotides are TGTGCCAGCAGCCCGGGACAGGGGTTGACAGATACGCAGTATTTT.

The chain has TRBV24-1 and TRBJ2-7; TRBD1 might be the D (5 bases). From germline, CDR1 is KGHDR and CDR2 SFDVKD. There are 14 residues in the CDR3. The V end was cut by 4 bases, the J end by 0 bases, with 9 bases between. The CDR3 coding sequence is TGTGCCACCAGTGAGGCTGACAGCTCCTACGAGCAGTACTTC. Protein product: CATSEADSSYEQYF.

The CDR3 is CASSPDSLGGYTF. In DNA, the CDR3 is TGTGCCAGCAGCCCGGACAGTCTTGGGGGCTACACCTTC. The rearrangement links TRBV7-2 to TRBJ1-2, with a possible D match to TRBD1 (6 bases). This CDR3 has 13 amino acids. The germline V gene encodes CDR1 SGHTA and CDR2 FQGNSA. V shed 5 bases and J shed 8 bases, with 15 bases lying between them.

The gene calls are TRBV5-6 and TRBJ2-2; unclear D gene. The CDR3 length is 13 residues. The ends were cut back, 0 bases at V and 4 bases at J, with 4 bases in the middle. Germline CDR1 reads SGHDT; CDR2 reads YYEEEE. For the CDR3, the DNA is TGTGCCAGCAGCTTGGTTCTCACCGGGGAGCTGTTTTTT. Its protein product is CASSLVLTGELFF.

This clone was counted a few times. This chain connects TRBV6-2 or TRBV6-3 to TRBJ2-7; TRBD2 matches 7 bases. The CDR3 length is 15 residues. V lost 4 bases, J lost 0 bases, and 6 bases stayed unmatched. Per germline, CDR1 MNHEY and CDR2 SVGEGT. The CDR3 sequence is CASSLAGLPSYEQYF. Here the CDR3 DNA reads TGTGCCAGCAGTTTAGCGGGCCTTCCCTCCTACGAGCAGTACTTC.

This rearrangement joins TRBV5-4 to TRBJ2-1, with TRBD2 identical over 10 bases. CDR1 and CDR2 from the germline V gene are SGHNT and YYREEE (reference sequence). The V and J ends lost 0 bases and 9 bases, in that order; junction bases with no gene match: 15. The CDR3 has 18 residues. Here the CDR3 DNA reads TGTGCCAGCAGCTTGGTTGGGGGGGGCCTAGCGGGAGAACGTGAGCAGTTCTTC. Its protein is CASSLVGGGLAGEREQFF. Using reference TRBV5-4 and TRBJ2-1 for the parts outside the CDR3, the full variable domain is ETGVTQSPTHLIKTRGQQVTLRCSSQSGHNTVSWYQQALGQGPQFIFQYYREEENGRGNFPPRFSGLQFPNYSSELNVNALELDDSALYLCASSLVGGGLAGEREQFFGPGTRLTVL.

V and J are TRBV6-1 and TRBJ2-7, with 7 bases that match TRBD1. The CDR3 is made up of 14 amino acids. V lost 1 base and J lost 5; bases outside the gene matches: 5. CDR1 and CDR2 from the germline V gene are MNHNS and SASEGT. CDR3 amino acids: CASSEGDSWDEQYF. CDR3 nucleotide sequence: TGTGCCAGCAGTGAAGGGGACAGTTGGGACGAGCAGTACTTC.

The CDR3: CAAGGTANTGELFF. CDR3 nucleotides: TGTGCCGCGGGAGGGACTGCGAACACCGGGGAGCTGTTTTTT. The genes are TRBV10-3 and TRBJ2-2; 9 nucleotides agree with TRBD2. The V segment lost 11 bases and the J segment 0 bases; nucleotides outside the gene matches: 4. Germline CDR1 reads ENHRY; CDR2 reads SYGVKD. CDR3 size: 14 residues.

DNA of the CDR3: TGTGCCAGTAGCCTCTCCGGGACAGGGGGGTATGGCTACACCTTC. Amino acids: CASSLSGTGGYGYTF. The chain has TRBV19 and TRBJ1-2; 11 positions match TRBD1. The CDR3 spans 15 residues. Per the germline V gene, CDR1 is LNHDA and CDR2 is SQIVND (reference sequence). The J segment lost 5 bases and the V segment lost 6 bases, leaving 8 bases of the junction unmatched.

On this clone itself: This sample also contains other DNA sequences that code for the same CDR3. This rearrangement joins TRBV7-9 to TRBJ1-1, with D uncertain. This CDR3 is built from 10 residues. The germline V and J ends were trimmed by 0 bases and 8 bases, with 1 base remaining between them. Germline CDR1 SEHNR, CDR2 FQNEAQ (reference sequence). Written as DNA, the CDR3 is TGTGCCAGCAGCTTAGCGGAAGCTTTCTTT. It is translated as CASSLAEAFF.

This chain connects TRBV2 to TRBJ2-1; D gene uncertain. V was shortened by 6 bases and J by 0 bases, with 24 bases between the two germline ends. The CDR3 runs to 19 residues. Germline values: CDR1 SNHLY, CDR2 FYNNEI. CDR3 protein: CASRESLPPARSSYNEQFF. CDR3 bases: TGTGCCAGCAGGGAAAGCCTCCCCCCAGCGAGAAGCTCCTACAATGAGCAGTTCTTC.

CDR3 in amino acids: CASSPGLAGTYEQYF. The CDR3 DNA is TGTGCCAGCAGCCCCGGACTAGCGGGGACATACGAGCAGTACTTC. V usage is TRBV3-1 (or the pseudogene TRBV3-2) and J usage is TRBJ2-7, with 12 bases lining up with TRBD2. CDR3 length: 15 amino acids. Germline CDR1 reads LGHDT; CDR2 reads YNNKEL (reference sequence). Trimming cost V 4 bases and J 4 bases; bases outside gene matches: 5.

CDR3 sequence (DNA): TGCGCCAGCAGCTTGGCTGGGGCCGGCACTGAAGCTTTCTTT. Encoded protein: CASSLAGAGTEAFF. This sequence joins TRBV5-1 and TRBJ1-1, with D tentatively TRBD1 (5 bases). V dropped 0 bases and J dropped 4 bases, with 10 bases sitting between them. Germline lookup yields CDR1 SGHRS and CDR2 YFSETQ. The length of the CDR3 is 14 residues.

V usage is TRBV28 and J usage is TRBJ1-3; TRBD1 matches 8 bases. Germline assignment: CDR1 MDHEN and CDR2 SYDVKM. V shed 0 bases, J shed 0 bases, and the junction held 4 bases outside the gene matches. This CDR3 has 17 amino acids. CDR3 region: CASSLWGQALSGNTIYF. CDR3 nucleotide sequence: TGTGCCAGCAGTTTATGGGGACAGGCCCTCTCTGGAAACACCATATATTTT.

The DNA for the CDR3 is TGTGCCAGCAGCTCATCCGGGACAGGGGGCTCTGGCTACACCTTC. Protein product: CASSSSGTGGSGYTF. The chain has TRBV7-9 and TRBJ1-2; 12 bases line up with TRBD1. Germline V CDR1 and CDR2: SEHNR, FQNEAQ (reference sequence). This CDR3 has 15 residues. V was clipped by 4 bases and J by 7 bases; unmatched bases: 7.

The chain joins TRBV19 to TRBJ1-3; 10 bases are shared with TRBD1. This CDR3 spans 15 amino acids. V shed 3 bases, J shed 2 bases, and the junction held 1 base outside the gene matches. CDR1 and CDR2 (germline): LNHDA, SQIVND (reference sequence). CDR3 nucleotides: TGTGCCAGTAGTATTGGGACAGGGGCTGGAAACACCATATATTTT. As protein: CASSIGTGAGNTIYF.

This sequence joins TRBV4-3 and TRBJ1-2, with unresolved D. The CDR3 is made up of 13 amino acids. From germline, CDR1 is LGHNA and CDR2 YSLEER. V lost 0 bases to trimming and J lost 5 bases, with 7 bases between them. In nucleotides, the CDR3 is TGCGCCAGCAGCCAAGATATGGGTTATGGCTACACCTTC. Translation gives CASSQDMGYGYTF.

The chain is built from TRBV7-8 and TRBJ2-7; 7 positions agree with TRBD2. Germline CDR1 is SGHVS and CDR2 is FQNEAQ. The junction had 5 bases not matched to a gene; V was cut back by 5 bases and J by 4 bases. The CDR3 covers 13 residues. The CDR3, as DNA: TGTGCCAGCAGCCGACTAGCCAAATACGAGCAGTACTTC. This gives the protein CASSRLAKYEQYF.

The chain carries TRBV3-1 (or the pseudogene TRBV3-2) and TRBJ2-7; 9 bases align to TRBD2. CDR3 length equals 15 residues. Germline V CDR1 and CDR2: LGHDT, YNNKEL (reference sequence). V trimming: 4 bases; J trimming: 3 bases; junction bases outside the gene matches: 7. DNA for the CDR3: TGTGCCAGCAGCCCTGGCCTAGCGGGACTCTACGAGCAGTACTTC. Its protein is CASSPGLAGLYEQYF.

In this sample, this clone turned up a few times. V usage is TRBV9 and J usage is TRBJ2-7, with D uncertain. V dropped 3 bases and J dropped 7 bases, with 14 bases sitting between them. CDR3 length: 13 residues. The germline CDR1 and CDR2 sequences are SGDLS and YYNGEE. DNA for the CDR3: TGTGCCAGCAGCGACGCAATATTGGGAGAGCAGTACTTC. It encodes CASSDAILGEQYF.